This TCR beta chain was recorded in a study of blood T cell repertoires in COVID-19. Looking at the study overall: T cells, B-cell-depleted T cells, or PBMCs supplied cDNA or gDNA.

Original processing notes: Quantification of nucleated cells was approximated via reference gene primer amplification. Clones were sequenced by immunoSEQ multiplex PCR, and TCRdb holds only the in-frame ones, with some missing. V and J calls and clone size follow that table, whereas D and trimming were derived from the DNA. This sample has around 64,000 clones, with about 80% found just once. The CDR3 extends over 14 amino acids. Germline CDR1 and CDR2: ENHRY and SYGVKD. Between the trimmed V and J ends, which lost 4 bases and 14 bases, there was a span of 23 bases. The gene calls are TRBV10-3 and TRBJ1-1; D gene unclear. This TCR derives from a man aged 60-69 years with acute or convalescent COVID-19. Source material: peripheral blood. The CDR3 coding sequence is TGTGCCATCAGTGGCGACCAGGCAGTCCAAAGCTCCTTCTTT. Translating gives CAISGDQAVQSSFF.